The clone carrying this T cell receptor (beta chain) came up once. Its target is not known. Clones were read by immunoSEQ multiplex PCR, and TCRdb kept only the in-frame ones, dropping some. The repertoire holds 30,000 to 40,000 clones, 80% to 85% seen once, with more than 9% in the top ten. Germline V gene lookup returns CDR1 SGHNT and CDR2 YYREEE (reference sequence). The CDR3 totals 14 residues. The germline V and J ends were trimmed by 4 bases and 0 bases, with 11 bases remaining between them. This record comes from a study of OX40 agonist ivuxolimab in advanced cancers. About the study: Patients received ivuxolimab, an intravenous treatment, every 2 weeks at 0.01 to 10 mg/kg.

Study-level results: Individuals who were partial responders at 0.1-3.0 mg/kg had clonal expansion that ranked among the lowest.

The TCR sequence derives from an adult with an advanced solid tumor such as melanoma, head and neck, liver or kidney cancer. The rearrangement uses TRBV5-4 and TRBJ2-7; D is tentatively TRBD1 or TRBD2 (5 bases each). The sequences come from CD4+ or CD8+ T cells sorted from blood, collected in a trial of the OX40 agonist ivuxolimab. CDR3 amino acids: CASSGTYSSYEQYF. The CDR3 DNA sequence: TGTGCCAGCAGCGGGACGTATAGCTCCTACGAGCAGTACTTC.